A single sample gave rise to the 17 T cell receptor beta chains below, sequenced in a study of T cells in Graves' hyperthyroidism and ophthalmopathy. Amplification of TCR beta CDR3 regions was performed using RNA transcripts as template. In the first-round RT-PCR of the TCR CDR3, the HTBI primer set was used. TCRdb re-called the multiplex PCR reads with MiXCR, one entry per CDR3 protein. This sample has over 450,000 distinct CDR3 sequences, with roughly a sixth found just once. Input material: blood. The receptors originated from a woman aged 18-30 years with Graves' ophthalmopathy.

This clonotype has at least ten counts. This chain joins TRBV12-3 or TRBV12-4 and TRBJ1-1, with TRBD1 as a possible D gene (5 bases). The CDR3 loop spans 12 amino acids. Trimming left V 1 base short and J 9 bases short, with 9 bases between. As DNA, the CDR3 is TGTGCCAGCAGTTTAGACCAGGGAAAAGCTTTCTTT. Translating gives CASSLDQGKAFF.

V usage is TRBV4-1 and J usage is TRBJ1-1, with D tentatively TRBD1 (5 bases). The CDR3 contains 14 residues. Trimming removed 1 base from V and 3 bases from J, with 9 bases in between. Germline assignment: CDR1 MGHRA and CDR2 YSYEKL. The CDR3 loop reads CASSQARGDTEAFF. The DNA of the CDR3 is TGCGCCAGCAGCCAAGCCCGGGGCGACACTGAAGCTTTCTTT.

Ten or more counts support this clonotype. The chain employs TRBV30 and TRBJ1-1; D not resolved. V lost 4 bases, J lost 1 base, and 7 bases lay in between. This CDR3 is built from 12 residues. Germline CDR1 GTSNPN, CDR2 SVGIG (reference sequence). CDR3 nucleotides: TGTGCCTGGAATTCAGGGAACACTGAAGCTTTCTTT. It encodes CAWNSGNTEAFF.

There are a few counts of this clonotype. The V gene is TRBV4-2, the J gene TRBJ2-7, with a tentative D call TRBD1 (6 bases). Trimming stripped 5 bases from V and 5 bases from J, with 19 bases between. The CDR3 is 15 amino acids. CDR1 LGHNA and CDR2 YNFKEQ come from the germline V gene. In nucleotides, the CDR3 is TGTGCCAGCAGCTCCAGTAACAGGGTTAGGAACGAGCAGTACTTC. Amino acid sequence: CASSSSNRVRNEQYF.

This clonotype turned up a few times. V gene TRBV6-1 combines with J gene TRBJ1-1; TRBD1 aligns across 7 bases. The germline V gene has CDR1 MNHNS and CDR2 SASEGT. Trimming cost V 1 base and J 12 bases; bases outside gene matches: 14. CDR3 length: 15 amino acids. The CDR3 region is CASSEGFRGGAGSFF. The CDR3 bases are TGTGCCAGCAGTGAAGGATTTCGAGGGGGCGCTGGGTCTTTCTTT.

The sample holds many counts of this clonotype. The chain links TRBV5-1 to TRBJ2-3; TRBD2 aligns across 8 bases. Germline V CDR1 and CDR2: SGHRS, YFSETQ. The V and J ends lost 4 bases and 0 bases, in that order; junction bases with no gene match: 10. CDR3 size: 17 residues. The CDR3 nucleotides read TGCGCCAGCAGCCGGGTATGGGCGGGAGGAAGCACAGATACGCAGTATTTT. Its protein is CASSRVWAGGSTDTQYF.

This clonotype was recorded at least ten times. The chain employs TRBV3-1 and TRBJ2-4, with D hard to call. CDR3 length equals 16 residues. Germline CDR1 LGHDT, CDR2 YNNKEL (reference sequence). V was pared by 4 bases and J by 0 bases, with 13 bases between. The CDR3 region is CASSRTGSLAKNIQYF. The CDR3 DNA sequence: TGTGCCAGCAGCCGGACGGGTTCACTAGCCAAAAACATTCAGTACTTC.

This clonotype has a count of ten or more. This chain connects TRBV12-3 or TRBV12-4 to TRBJ1-1; no firm D call. Trimming stripped 1 base from V and 1 base from J, with 7 bases between. CDR3 size: 14 residues. CDR3 residues: CASSLGKPNTEAFF. The CDR3 DNA reads TGTGCCAGCAGTTTAGGGAAACCGAACACTGAAGCTTTCTTT.

The chain employs TRBV19 and TRBJ2-2; 11 bases match TRBD2. V gave up 5 bases and J gave up 3 bases; unmatched junction bases: 5. The CDR3 is 16 amino acids. In germline, CDR1 is LNHDA, CDR2 SQIVND (reference sequence). The CDR3 bases are TGTGCCAGTAGTCATCGACTAGCGGGGTACACCGGGGAGCTGTTTTTT. Translated: CASSHRLAGYTGELFF.

The gene calls are TRBV2 and TRBJ2-4, with D possibly being TRBD1 (5 bases). Germline loops: CDR1 SNHLY, CDR2 FYNNEI. The V end was cut by 3 bases, the J end by 10 bases, with 7 bases between. The CDR3 runs to 11 residues. The CDR3 DNA follows: TGTGCCAGCAGTGACAGGGTAATTCAGTACTTC. This gives the protein CASSDRVIQYF.

There are a few counts of this clonotype. The genes are TRBV12-3 or TRBV12-4 and TRBJ1-1; maybe TRBD1 (6 bases). The CDR3 runs 17 residues. Trimming removed 6 bases from V and 1 base from J, with 21 bases in between. CDR3 sequence: CASSLGQGRRENTEAFF. The CDR3 DNA sequence: TGTGCCAGCAGCCTGGGGCAGGGGCGAAGAGAGAACACTGAAGCTTTCTTT.

This clonotype has a count of ten or more. This sequence joins TRBV7-9 and TRBJ2-7; TRBD2 is a possible D gene (5 bases). This CDR3 is 13 amino acids long. The ends were cut back, 4 bases at V and 6 bases at J, with 13 bases in the middle. Germline lookup yields CDR1 SEHNR and CDR2 FQNEAQ (reference sequence). The CDR3 here is CASSSTILGEQYF. In nucleotides, the CDR3 is TGTGCCAGCAGCTCCACCATACTAGGCGAGCAGTACTTC.

This clonotype was counted a few times. One end of the junction fails to match germline, which may point to a read error. This chain uses TRBV6-2 or TRBV6-3 with TRBJ2-1, with 9 bases that match TRBD2. Germline CDR1 and CDR2: MNHEY and SVGEGT. The CDR3 loop spans 15 amino acids. CDR3 in amino acids: CASTGLAGPYNGQFF. The CDR3 DNA is TGTGCCAGCACAGGGCTAGCGGGACCCTACAATGGGCAGTTCTTC.

The sample holds many counts of this clonotype. The V gene is TRBV2, the J gene TRBJ1-2; D ambiguous. V gave up 1 base and J gave up 8 bases, with 11 bases separating them. CDR1 is SNHLY and CDR2 is FYNNEI in the germline V gene. This CDR3 has 13 residues. This CDR3 reads CASSEGSNLGYTF. The CDR3 DNA follows: TGTGCCAGCAGTGAAGGTTCAAACTTAGGCTACACCTTC.

The chain combines TRBV7-2 with TRBJ2-2, with 15 bases aligning to TRBD2. V shed 6 bases, J shed 5 bases, and the junction held 7 bases outside the gene matches. Germline assignment: CDR1 SGHTA and CDR2 FQGNSA. The CDR3 is 17 residues long. The CDR3 DNA reads as TGTGCCAGCAGTTGGGGACTAGCGGGGGGATGGACCGGGGAGCTGTTTTTT. Translated: CASSWGLAGGWTGELFF.

The chain has TRBV5-1 and TRBJ2-3, with 12 positions matching TRBD1. The CDR3 length is 16 residues. The V gene's germline CDR1 is SGHRS and CDR2 YFSETQ. The trim removed 4 bases at V and 4 bases at J, leaving 7 bases unmatched. CDR3 sequence: CASSIGTGGFSDTQYF. The DNA of the CDR3 is TGCGCCAGCAGCATCGGGACAGGGGGCTTTTCAGATACGCAGTATTTT.

This clonotype was counted between two and nine times. The chain carries TRBV6-1 and TRBJ2-2, with TRBD2 matching 13 bases. CDR3 length: 15 residues. The germline V gene has CDR1 MNHNS and CDR2 SASEGT. After removal of 6 bases from V and 6 bases from J, the junction contained 4 bases not matched to a gene. DNA of the CDR3: TGTGCCAGCAGGATACTAGCGGGAGGGCCCGGGGAGCTGTTTTTT. Amino acids: CASRILAGGPGELFF.